These 9 T cell receptor beta chains came from one sample sequenced in a study of T cell repertoires in cytomegalovirus infection. TCRdb redid the calling of the reads with MiXCR, one entry per CDR3 protein. The data hold 300,000 to 400,000 distinct CDR3 sequences, with 9% to 9.5% observed a single time. Sample: PBMCs. All receptors come from a human donor in good health (CMV status not recorded). Some clones in this sample may be carry-over from other donors' samples.

This chain links TRBV7-6 with TRBJ1-5, with TRBD1 matching 7 bases. The CDR3 has 16 amino acids. CDR1 and CDR2 (germline): SGHVS, FNYEAQ. The V segment lost 2 bases and the J segment 5 bases; nucleotides outside the gene matches: 9. CDR3 sequence: CASSLRGQGGDQPQHF. In nucleotides, the CDR3 is TGTGCCAGCAGCTTACGGGGGCAGGGGGGGGATCAGCCCCAGCATTTT. Full variable domain (remainder filled in from reference TRBV7-6 and TRBJ1-5): GAGVSQSPRYKVTKRGQDVALRCDPISGHVSLYWYRQALGQGPEFLTYFNYEAQQDKSGLPNDRFSAERPEGSISTLTIQRTEQRDSAMYRCASSLRGQGGDQPQHFGDGTRLSIL.

This chain joins TRBV7-2 and TRBJ1-6; D possibly corresponds to TRBD1 (6 bases). Germline lookup yields CDR1 SGHTA and CDR2 FQGNSA. The length of the CDR3 is 15 residues. The V gene lost 5 bases and the J gene lost 10 bases, with 18 bases spanning the gap. The DNA for the CDR3 is TGTGCCAGCAGCATTGGGGGCAGGTGGGACTCACCCCTCCACTTT. It yields the protein CASSIGGRWDSPLHF.

The chain couples TRBV27 to TRBJ2-1, with D possibly matching TRBD2 (6 bases). Trimming cost V 7 bases and J 10 bases, with 26 bases left between them. CDR1 and CDR2 (germline): MNHEY, SMNVEV (reference sequence). This CDR3 comprises 16 residues. The CDR3 is CASTPNRDSPMMEQFF. The CDR3 region has the DNA TGTGCCAGCACCCCTAACCGGGACTCTCCTATGATGGAGCAGTTCTTC.

This clonotype has only a few counts. This chain uses TRBV29-1 with TRBJ1-5, with a possible D match to TRBD1 (5 bases). V was trimmed by 5 bases and J by 2 bases, leaving 16 bases between them. The CDR3 has 15 amino acids. Germline V CDR1 and CDR2: SQVTM, ANQGSEA. The CDR3 here is CSVTSGGGGNQPQHF. The CDR3 DNA reads TGCAGCGTTACGTCGGGGGGTGGGGGCAATCAGCCCCAGCATTTT.

In this sample, this clonotype turned up many times. The chain joins TRBV7-2 to TRBJ2-3; D is uncertain. The CDR3 is made up of 13 amino acids. The V and J ends lost 3 bases and 5 bases respectively, with 9 bases between them. Germline V gives CDR1 SGHTA, CDR2 FQGNSA. The CDR3 region has the DNA TGTGCCAGCAGCTTCCCTGGGAAAGATACGCAGTATTTT. It yields the protein CASSFPGKDTQYF.

This sequence joins TRBV20-1 and TRBJ1-3, with D unclear. This CDR3 comprises 14 residues. Germline V gives CDR1 DFQATT, CDR2 SNEGSKA (reference sequence). Trimming stripped 3 bases from V and 0 bases from J, with 9 bases between. CDR3 protein: CSASESVSGNTIYF. Written as DNA, the CDR3 is TGCAGTGCTAGCGAGTCAGTCTCTGGAAACACCATATATTTT.

The CDR3 DNA reads TGCGCCAGCAGCCAAGCCAGCGGGAGTGCCTACGAGCAGTACTTC. Translated: CASSQASGSAYEQYF. The chain carries TRBV4-1 and TRBJ2-7, with 8 bases lining up with TRBD2. The CDR3 is 15 amino acids. V lost 1 base, J lost 2 bases, and 4 bases stayed unmatched. The germline CDR1 and CDR2 sequences are MGHRA and YSYEKL.

This clonotype has more than one count but fewer than ten. The V gene is TRBV20-1, the J gene TRBJ2-1; 8 bases align to TRBD2. V lost 3 bases, J lost 9 bases, and 7 bases stayed unmatched. In germline, CDR1 is DFQATT, CDR2 SNEGSKA (reference sequence). The CDR3 covers 13 residues. The CDR3 DNA reads TGCAGTGCTAGCGGGAGGGCATCAGGTGAGCAGTTCTTC. Translating it yields CSASGRASGEQFF.

The chain links TRBV6-1 to TRBJ2-5, with a possible D match to TRBD1 (5 bases). CDR3 length: 13 residues. Germline assignment: CDR1 MNHNS and CDR2 SASEGT. V was clipped by 4 bases and J by 5 bases, with 11 bases between them. The CDR3 reads CASSVAGLETQYF. The CDR3 nucleotides are TGTGCCAGCAGTGTTGCAGGGTTGGAGACCCAGTACTTC.